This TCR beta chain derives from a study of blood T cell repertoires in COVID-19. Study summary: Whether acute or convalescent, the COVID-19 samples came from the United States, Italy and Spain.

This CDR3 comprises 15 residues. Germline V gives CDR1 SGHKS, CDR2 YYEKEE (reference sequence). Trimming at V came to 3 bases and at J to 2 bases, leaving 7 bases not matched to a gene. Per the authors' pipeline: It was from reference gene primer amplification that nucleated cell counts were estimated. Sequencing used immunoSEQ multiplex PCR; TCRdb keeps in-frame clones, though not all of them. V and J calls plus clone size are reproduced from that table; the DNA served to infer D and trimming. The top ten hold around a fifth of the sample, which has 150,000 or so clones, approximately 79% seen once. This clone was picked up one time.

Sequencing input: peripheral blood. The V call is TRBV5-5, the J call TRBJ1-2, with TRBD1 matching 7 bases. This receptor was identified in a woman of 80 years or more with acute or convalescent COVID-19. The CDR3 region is CASSSQTGINYGYTF. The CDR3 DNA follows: TGTGCCAGCAGCTCCCAGACAGGGATCAACTATGGCTACACCTTC.